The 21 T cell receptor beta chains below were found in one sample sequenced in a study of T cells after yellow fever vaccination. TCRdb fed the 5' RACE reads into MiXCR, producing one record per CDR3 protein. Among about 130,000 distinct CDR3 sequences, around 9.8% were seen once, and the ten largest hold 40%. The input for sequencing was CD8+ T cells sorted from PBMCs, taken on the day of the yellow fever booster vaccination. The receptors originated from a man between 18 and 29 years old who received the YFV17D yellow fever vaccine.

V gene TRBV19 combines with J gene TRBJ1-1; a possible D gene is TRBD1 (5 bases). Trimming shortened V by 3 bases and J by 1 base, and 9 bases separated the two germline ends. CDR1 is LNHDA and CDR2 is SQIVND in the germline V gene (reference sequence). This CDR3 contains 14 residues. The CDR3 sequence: CASSIYGTNTEAFF. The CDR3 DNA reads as TGTGCCAGTAGTATCTACGGGACGAACACTGAAGCTTTCTTT.

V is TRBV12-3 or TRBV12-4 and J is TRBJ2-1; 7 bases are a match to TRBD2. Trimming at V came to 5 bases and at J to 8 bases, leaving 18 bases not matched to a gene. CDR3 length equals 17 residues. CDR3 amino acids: CASSAGGTSPLGHEQFF. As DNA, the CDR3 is TGTGCCAGCAGTGCCGGGGGGACTTCTCCACTAGGCCATGAGCAGTTCTTC.

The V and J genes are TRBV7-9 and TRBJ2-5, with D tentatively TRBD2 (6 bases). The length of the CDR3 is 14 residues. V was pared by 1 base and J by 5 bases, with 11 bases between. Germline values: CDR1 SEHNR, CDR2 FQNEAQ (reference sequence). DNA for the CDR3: TGTGCCAGCAGCTTAGATTCGGCGGGGGAGACCCAGTACTTC. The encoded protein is CASSLDSAGETQYF.

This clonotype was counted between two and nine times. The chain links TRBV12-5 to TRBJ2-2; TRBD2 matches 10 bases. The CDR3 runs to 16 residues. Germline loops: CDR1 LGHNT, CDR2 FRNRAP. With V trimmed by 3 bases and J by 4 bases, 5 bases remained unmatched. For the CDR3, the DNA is TGTGCTAGTGGTTTTCTGCTAGCGGGGGCCACCGGGGAGCTGTTTTTT. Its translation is CASGFLLAGATGELFF.

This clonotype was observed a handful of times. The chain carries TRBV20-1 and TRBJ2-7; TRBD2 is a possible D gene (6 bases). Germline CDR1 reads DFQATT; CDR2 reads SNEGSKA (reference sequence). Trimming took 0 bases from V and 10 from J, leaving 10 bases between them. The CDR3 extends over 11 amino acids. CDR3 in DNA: TGCAGTGCTAGAGATGGGGGACTTCAGTACGTC. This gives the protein CSARDGGLQYV.

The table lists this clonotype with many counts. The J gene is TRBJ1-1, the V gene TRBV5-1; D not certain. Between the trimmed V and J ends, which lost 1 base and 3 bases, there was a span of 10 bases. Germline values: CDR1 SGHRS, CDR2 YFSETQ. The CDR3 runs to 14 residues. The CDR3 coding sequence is TGCGCCAGCAGCTTGCTGCAGGCGGACACTGAAGCTTTCTTT. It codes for CASSLLQADTEAFF.

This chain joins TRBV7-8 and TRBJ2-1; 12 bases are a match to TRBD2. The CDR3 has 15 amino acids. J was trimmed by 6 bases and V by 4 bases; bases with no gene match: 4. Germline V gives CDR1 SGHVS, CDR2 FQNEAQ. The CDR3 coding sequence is TGTGCCAGCAGCTACCTAGCGGGGGGGCTCAATGAGCAGTTCTTC. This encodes CASSYLAGGLNEQFF.

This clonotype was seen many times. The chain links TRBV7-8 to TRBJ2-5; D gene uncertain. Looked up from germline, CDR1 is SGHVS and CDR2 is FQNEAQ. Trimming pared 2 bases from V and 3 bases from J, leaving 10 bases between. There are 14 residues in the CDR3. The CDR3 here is CASSLLGREETQYF. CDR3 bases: TGTGCCAGCAGCTTACTGGGCAGAGAAGAGACCCAGTACTTC.

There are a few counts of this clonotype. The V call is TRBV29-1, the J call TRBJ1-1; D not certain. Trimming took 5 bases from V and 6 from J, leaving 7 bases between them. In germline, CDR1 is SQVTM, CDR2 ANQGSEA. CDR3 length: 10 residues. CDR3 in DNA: TGCAGCGTTACGTTCCCTGAAGCTTTCTTT. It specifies CSVTFPEAFF.

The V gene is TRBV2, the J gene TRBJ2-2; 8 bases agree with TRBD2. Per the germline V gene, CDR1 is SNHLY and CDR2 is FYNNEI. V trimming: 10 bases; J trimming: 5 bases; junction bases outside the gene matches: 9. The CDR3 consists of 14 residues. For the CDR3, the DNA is TGTGCCAACAGCGGGGGTCGGGGGACCGGGGAGCTGTTTTTT. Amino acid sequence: CANSGGRGTGELFF.

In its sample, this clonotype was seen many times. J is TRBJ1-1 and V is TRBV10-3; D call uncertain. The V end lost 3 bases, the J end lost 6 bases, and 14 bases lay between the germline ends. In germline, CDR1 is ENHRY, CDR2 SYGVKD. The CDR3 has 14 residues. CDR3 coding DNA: TGTGCCATCAGTGATGCTGGTGGGAGGGCTGAAGCTTTCTTT. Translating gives CAISDAGGRAEAFF.

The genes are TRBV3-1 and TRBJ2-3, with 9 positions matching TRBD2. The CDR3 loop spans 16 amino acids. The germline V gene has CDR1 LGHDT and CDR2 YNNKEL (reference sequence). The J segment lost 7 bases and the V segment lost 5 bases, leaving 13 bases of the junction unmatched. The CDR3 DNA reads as TGTGCCAGCAGCTCGACGCCGGGACTAGCTTTCCATACGCAGTATTTT. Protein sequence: CASSSTPGLAFHTQYF.

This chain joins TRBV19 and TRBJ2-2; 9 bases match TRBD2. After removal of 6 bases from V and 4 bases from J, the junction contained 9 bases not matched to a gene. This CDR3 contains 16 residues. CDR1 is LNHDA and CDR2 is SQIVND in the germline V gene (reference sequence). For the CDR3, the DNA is TGTGCCAGTAGCCCCCTAGCGGGGTTGGCCACCGGGGAGCTGTTTTTT. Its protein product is CASSPLAGLATGELFF.

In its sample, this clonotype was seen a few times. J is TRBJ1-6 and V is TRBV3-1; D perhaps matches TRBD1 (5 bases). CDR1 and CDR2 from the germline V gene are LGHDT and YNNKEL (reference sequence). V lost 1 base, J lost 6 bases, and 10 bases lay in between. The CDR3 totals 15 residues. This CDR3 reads CASSQVQELNSPLHF. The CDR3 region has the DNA TGTGCCAGCAGCCAAGTACAGGAACTTAATTCACCCCTCCACTTT.

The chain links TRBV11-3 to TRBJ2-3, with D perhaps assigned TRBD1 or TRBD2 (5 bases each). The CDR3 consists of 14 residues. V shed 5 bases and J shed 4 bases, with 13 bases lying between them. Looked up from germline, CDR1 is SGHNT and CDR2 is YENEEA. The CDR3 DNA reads TGTGCCAGCAGCACGTGGGACCGTCCAGATACGCAGTATTTT. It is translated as CASSTWDRPDTQYF.

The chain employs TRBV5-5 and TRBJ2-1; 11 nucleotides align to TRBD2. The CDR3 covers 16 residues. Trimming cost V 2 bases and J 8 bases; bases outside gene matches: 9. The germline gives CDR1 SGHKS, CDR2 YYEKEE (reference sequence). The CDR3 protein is CASSLVALAGGYEQFF. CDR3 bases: TGTGCCAGCAGCTTAGTCGCGCTAGCGGGGGGTTATGAGCAGTTCTTC. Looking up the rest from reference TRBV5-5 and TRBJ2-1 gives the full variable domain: DAGVTQSPTHLIKTRGQQVTLRCSPISGHKSVSWYQQVLGQGPQFIFQYYEKEERGRGNFPDRFSARQFPNYSSELNVNALLLGDSALYLCASSLVALAGGYEQFFGPGTRLTVL.

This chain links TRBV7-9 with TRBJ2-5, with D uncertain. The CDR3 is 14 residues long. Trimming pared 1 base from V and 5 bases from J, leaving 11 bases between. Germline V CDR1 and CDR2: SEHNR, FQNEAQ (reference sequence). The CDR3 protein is CASSLVGRSETQYF. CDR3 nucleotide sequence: TGTGCCAGCAGCTTAGTAGGCAGGAGCGAGACCCAGTACTTC.

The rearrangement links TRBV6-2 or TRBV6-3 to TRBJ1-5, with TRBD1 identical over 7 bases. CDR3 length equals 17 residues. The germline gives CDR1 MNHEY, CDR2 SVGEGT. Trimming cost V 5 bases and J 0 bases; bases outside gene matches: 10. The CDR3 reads CASSLQGGPYSNQPQHF. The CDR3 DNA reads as TGTGCCAGCAGTCTTCAGGGGGGTCCCTATAGCAATCAGCCCCAGCATTTT.

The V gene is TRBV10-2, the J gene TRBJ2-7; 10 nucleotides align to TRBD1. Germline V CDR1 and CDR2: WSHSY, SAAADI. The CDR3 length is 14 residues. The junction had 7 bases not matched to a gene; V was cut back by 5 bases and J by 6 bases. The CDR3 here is CASSLGDRGREQYF. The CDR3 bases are TGCGCCAGCAGTCTTGGGGACAGGGGTCGCGAGCAGTACTTC.

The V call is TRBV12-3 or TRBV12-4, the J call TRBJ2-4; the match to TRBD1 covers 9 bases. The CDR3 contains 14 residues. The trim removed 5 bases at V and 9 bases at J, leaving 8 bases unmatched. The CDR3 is CASSGDRVSGIQYF. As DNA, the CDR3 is TGTGCCAGCAGTGGGGACAGGGTATCGGGCATTCAGTACTTC.

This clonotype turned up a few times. CDR3 nucleotide sequence: TGTGCCAGCAGCGTGCAGGGGAGAGCTAACTATGGCTACACCTTC. It translates to CASSVQGRANYGYTF. The chain is built from TRBV7-9 and TRBJ1-2, with D possibly being TRBD1 (6 bases). V was trimmed by 5 bases and J by 0 bases, leaving 13 bases between them. Germline-derived CDR1 and CDR2 are SEHNR and FQNEAQ (reference sequence). The CDR3 extends over 15 amino acids.